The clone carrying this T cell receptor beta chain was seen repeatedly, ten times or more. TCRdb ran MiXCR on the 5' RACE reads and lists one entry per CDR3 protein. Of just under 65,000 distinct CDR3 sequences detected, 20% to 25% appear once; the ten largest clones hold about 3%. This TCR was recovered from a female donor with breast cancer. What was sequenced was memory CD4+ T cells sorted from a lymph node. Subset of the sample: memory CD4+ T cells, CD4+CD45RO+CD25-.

As DNA, the CDR3 is TGCGCCAGCAGCTCCGGTGAGGGGAGAGGCACTGAAGCTTTCTTT. This translates into CASSSGEGRGTEAFF. The genes are TRBV5-1 and TRBJ1-1; D is possibly TRBD1 (5 bases). Trimming removed 3 bases from V and 4 bases from J, with 16 bases in between. CDR3 length: 15 residues. Germline V gene sequence: CDR1 SGHRS, CDR2 YFSETQ.